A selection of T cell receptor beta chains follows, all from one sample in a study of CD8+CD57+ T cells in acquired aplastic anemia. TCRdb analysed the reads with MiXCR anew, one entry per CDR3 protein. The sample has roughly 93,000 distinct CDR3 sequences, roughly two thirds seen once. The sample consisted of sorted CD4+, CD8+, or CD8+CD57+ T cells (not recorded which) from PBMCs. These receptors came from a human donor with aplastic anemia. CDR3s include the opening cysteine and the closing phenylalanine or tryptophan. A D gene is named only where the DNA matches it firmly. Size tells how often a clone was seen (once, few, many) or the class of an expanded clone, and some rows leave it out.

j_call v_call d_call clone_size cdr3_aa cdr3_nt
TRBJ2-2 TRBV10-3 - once CAISDVGEHRGAAF TGTGCCATCAGTGACGTGGGTGAACACCGGGGAGCTGCTTTT
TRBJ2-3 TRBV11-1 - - CASSPLGVATDTQYF TGTGCCAGCAGCCCCCTGGGGGTAGCGACAGATACGCAGTATTTT
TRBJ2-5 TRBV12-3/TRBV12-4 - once CASSLYAGTTQYF TGTGCCAGCAGCCTCTATGCGGGGACGACCCAGTACTTC
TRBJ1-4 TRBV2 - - CASSYGTEKLFF TGTGCCAGCAGTTACGGGACAGAAAAACTGTTTTTT
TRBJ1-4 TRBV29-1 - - CSVGTGLTNEKLFF TGCAGCGTCGGGACTGGTCTAACTAATGAAAAACTGTTTTTT
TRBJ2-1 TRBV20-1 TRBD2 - CSAKGLADNEQFF TGCAGTGCTAAGGGACTAGCGGACAATGAGCAGTTCTTC
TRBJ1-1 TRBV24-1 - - CAASDYRSGGMNTEAFF TGTGCCGCCAGTGATTACAGGTCTGGGGGAATGAACACTGAAGCTTTCTTT
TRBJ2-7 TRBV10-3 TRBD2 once CAIGRGGGDYEQYF TGTGCCATCGGTCGGGGCGGGGGGGACTACGAGCAGTACTTC
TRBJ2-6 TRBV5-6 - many CASSALGLTYSGANVLTF TGTGCCAGCAGCGCCCTCGGACTGACCTACTCTGGGGCCAACGTCCTGACTTTC
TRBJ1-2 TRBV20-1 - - CSASGGGSDGYTF TGCAGTGCTAGCGGAGGGGGTTCCGATGGCTACACCTTC
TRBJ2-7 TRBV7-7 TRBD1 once CASSLRQGNYEQYF TGTGCCAGCAGCCTCAGACAGGGTAACTACGAGCAGTACTTC
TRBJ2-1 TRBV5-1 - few CASKVAKTGHRFLSSYNEQFF TGCGCCAGCAAAGTCGCCAAGACAGGCCATCGGTTCCTTAGCTCCTACAATGAGCAGTTCTTC
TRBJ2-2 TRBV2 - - CASSHLKDNTGELFF TGTGCCAGCAGTCACCTCAAGGACAACACCGGGGAGCTGTTTTTT
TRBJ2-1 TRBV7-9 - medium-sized CASSSQGNEQFF TGTGCCAGCAGCTCACAGGGTAATGAGCAGTTCTTC
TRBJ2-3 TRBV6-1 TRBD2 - CASSQLRDYVSTDTQYF TGTGCCAGCAGTCAACTAAGGGACTACGTTAGCACAGATACGCAGTATTTT
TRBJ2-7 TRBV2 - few CASSDSGAGEQYF TGTGCCAGCAGTGATTCTGGGGCGGGGGAGCAGTACTTC
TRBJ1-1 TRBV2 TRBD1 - CASRKDRATTEAFF TGTGCCAGCAGAAAAGACAGGGCCACCACTGAAGCTTTCTTT
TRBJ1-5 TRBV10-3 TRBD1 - CAIRAGGGRNQPQHF TGTGCCATCAGGGCAGGGGGGGGTAGAAATCAGCCCCAGCATTTT
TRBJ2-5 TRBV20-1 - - CSARAGRQETQYF TGCAGTGCTAGAGCGGGACGACAAGAGACCCAGTACTTC
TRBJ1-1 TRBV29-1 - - CSAHRQGRADAFF TGCAGCGCGCATCGGCAGGGAAGGGCTGACGCTTTCTTT
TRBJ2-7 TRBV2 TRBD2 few CASQLAGASEQYF TGTGCCAGCCAACTAGCGGGAGCGTCAGAGCAGTACTTC
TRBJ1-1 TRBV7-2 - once CASSLIREAFF TGTGCCAGCAGCTTAATCAGAGAAGCTTTCTTT
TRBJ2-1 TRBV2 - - CASSDGLSSYNEQFF TGTGCCAGCAGTGACGGGTTGAGCTCCTACAATGAGCAGTTCTTC
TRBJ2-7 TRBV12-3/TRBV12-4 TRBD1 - CASRLGTGGLEQYF TGTGCCAGCAGACTCGGGACAGGGGGCCTCGAGCAGTACTTC
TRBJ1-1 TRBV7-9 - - CASSLAGLTEAFF TGCGCCAGCAGCTTAGCGGGGTTGACTGAAGCTTTCTTT
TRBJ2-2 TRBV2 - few CASRAQGTRNGELFF TGTGCCAGCAGGGCTCAGGGTACACGAAACGGGGAGCTGTTTTTT
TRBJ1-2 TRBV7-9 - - CASSLSMDSVYGYIF TGTGCCAGCAGCTTAAGTATGGACAGCGTCTATGGCTACATCTTC
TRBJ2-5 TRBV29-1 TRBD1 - CSVRAGGQGVGTQYF TGCAGCGTCCGCGCAGGGGGACAGGGGGTCGGGACCCAGTACTTC
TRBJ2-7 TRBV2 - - CASSEDGRRGEQYF TGTGCCAGCAGTGAAGATGGGAGGAGGGGCGAGCAGTACTTC
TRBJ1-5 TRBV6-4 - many CASSDAPGNQPQHF TGTGCCAGCAGTGACGCTCCAGGGAATCAGCCCCAGCATTTT
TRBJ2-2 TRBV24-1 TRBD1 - CATTTGGAGELFF TGTGCCACCACTACAGGGGGTGCCGGGGAGCTGTTTTTT
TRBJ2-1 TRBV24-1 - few CATSDPQGGSYNEQFF TGTGCCACCAGTGATCCGCAGGGGGGTTCCTACAATGAGCAGTTCTTC
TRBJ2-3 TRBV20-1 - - CSARSYTQYF TGCAGTGCCCGATCGTATACGCAGTATTTT
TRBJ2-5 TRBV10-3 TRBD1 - CAINQDRGETQYF TGTGCCATCAACCAAGACAGGGGGGAGACCCAGTACTTC
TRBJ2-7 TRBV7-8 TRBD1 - CASSLAPQGLPYEQYF TGTGCCAGCAGCTTAGCCCCACAGGGGTTACCCTACGAGCAGTACTTC
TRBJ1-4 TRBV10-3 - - CASSEGTARGEKLFF TGTGCCAGCAGTGAAGGCACAGCAAGGGGTGAAAAACTGTTTTTT
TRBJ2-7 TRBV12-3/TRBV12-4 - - CASMYNGEQYF TGTGCCAGCATGTATAATGGCGAGCAGTACTTC
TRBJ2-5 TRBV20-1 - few CSAEAGGQETQYF TGCAGTGCGGAAGCCGGGGGCCAAGAGACCCAGTACTTC
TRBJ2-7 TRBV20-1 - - CSASYSGQAYEQYF TGCAGTGCTAGCTATTCGGGACAAGCCTACGAGCAGTACTTC
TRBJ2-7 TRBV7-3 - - CASSLAWPLEQYF TGTGCCAGCAGCTTGGCGTGGCCCCTGGAGCAGTACTTC
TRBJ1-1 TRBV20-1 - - CSAKQGLGGADTEAFF TGCAGTGCTAAACAGGGACTCGGTGGTGCGGACACTGAAGCTTTCTTT
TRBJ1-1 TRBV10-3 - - CAIRAANTEAFF TGTGCCATCAGGGCAGCGAACACTGAAGCTTTCTTT
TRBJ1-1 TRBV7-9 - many CASSELKSLNTEAFF TGTGCCAGCAGCGAATTGAAAAGCCTGAACACTGAAGCTTTCTTT
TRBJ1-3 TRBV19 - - CASSPGQHTIYF TGTGCCAGTAGTCCCGGACAGCACACCATATATTTT